One sample yielded the 13 T cell receptor beta chains listed below, sequenced in a study of blood T cell repertoires in COVID-19. Sequenced by immunoSEQ multiplex PCR; TCRdb stores in-frame clones only, minus some. The table has about 250,000 clones, approximately 90% seen once; the top ten hold roughly 3%. The sequenced material came from peripheral blood. The receptors stem from a young man with active or convalescent COVID-19.

The V gene is TRBV5-5, the J gene TRBJ1-1, with a possible D match to TRBD1 (5 bases). There are 15 residues in the CDR3. Germline CDR1 is SGHKS and CDR2 is YYEKEE (reference sequence). Between the trimmed V and J ends, which lost 4 bases and 0 bases, there was a span of 13 bases. CDR3 residues: CASSRQGILNTEAFF. As DNA, the CDR3 is TGTGCCAGCAGCCGGCAGGGTATCCTGAACACTGAAGCTTTCTTT. The full variable domain, rest sourced from reference TRBV5-5 and TRBJ1-1, is DAGVTQSPTHLIKTRGQQVTLRCSPISGHKSVSWYQQVLGQGPQFIFQYYEKEERGRGNFPDRFSARQFPNYSSELNVNALLLGDSALYLCASSRQGILNTEAFFGQGTRLTVV.

In its sample, this clone was seen a few times. The chain uses TRBV7-2 and TRBJ2-7, with a weak D call TRBD1 (6 bases). This CDR3 spans 15 amino acids. CDR1 is SGHTA and CDR2 is FQGNSA in the germline V gene. The V gene lost 4 bases and the J gene lost 2 bases, with 15 bases spanning the gap. DNA of the CDR3: TGTGCCAGCAGCTCGCGGCACGGACAGCCCTACGAGCAGTACTTC. Translation: CASSSRHGQPYEQYF.

For this clone: Other DNA variants within this sample encode the same CDR3. CDR3 protein: CASSLGQGGYNEQFF. The CDR3, as DNA: TGTGCCAGCAGCTTAGGACAGGGAGGATACAATGAGCAGTTCTTC. V usage is TRBV11-2 and J usage is TRBJ2-1; possibly TRBD1 for D (7 bases). CDR1 and CDR2 from the germline V gene are SGHAT and FQNNGV. The V gene lost 1 base and the J gene lost 4 bases, with 11 bases spanning the gap. CDR3 length: 15 residues.

The genes are TRBV2 and TRBJ1-1; 8 nucleotides match TRBD1. The CDR3 totals 15 residues. CDR1 and CDR2 from the germline V gene are SNHLY and FYNNEI. The trim removed 6 bases at V and 3 bases at J, leaving 9 bases unmatched. The CDR3 DNA reads TGTGCCAGCAGGCTTGACAGGGGAGGGTACACTGAAGCTTTCTTT. Translating it yields CASRLDRGGYTEAFF.

This rearrangement joins TRBV29-1 to TRBJ1-3; the match to TRBD1 covers 10 bases. CDR3 length equals 12 residues. Trimming cost V 6 bases and J 8 bases; bases outside gene matches: 4. CDR1 and CDR2 from the germline V gene are SQVTM and ANQGSEA. This chain's CDR3 is CSVRTGGDTIYF. CDR3 sequence (DNA): TGCAGCGTGAGGACAGGGGGTGACACCATATATTTT. The full variable domain, its missing parts supplied by reference TRBV29-1 and TRBJ1-3, is SAVISQKPSRDICQRGTSLTIQCQVDSQVTMMFWYRQQPGQSLTLIATANQGSEATYESGFVIDKFPISRPNLTFSTLTVSNMSPEDSSIYLCSVRTGGDTIYFGEGSWLTVV.

V and J are TRBV6-6 and TRBJ2-1; 8 positions match TRBD2. The CDR3 loop spans 16 amino acids. Trimming removed 4 bases from V and 4 bases from J; junction bases left unmatched: 9. From germline, CDR1 is MNHNY and CDR2 SVGAGI (reference sequence). CDR3: CASSFARGGTYNEQFF. CDR3 sequence (DNA): TGTGCCAGCAGTTTCGCTCGGGGGGGCACTTACAATGAGCAGTTCTTC.

The J gene is TRBJ1-2, the V gene TRBV7-8; D is uncertain. This CDR3 contains 14 residues. The V gene's germline CDR1 is SGHVS and CDR2 FQNEAQ. Trimming pared 1 base from V and 2 bases from J, leaving 8 bases between. The CDR3 region has the DNA TGTGCCAGCAGCTTAGGCGGGAAAAACTATGGCTACACCTTC. It yields the protein CASSLGGKNYGYTF.

This clone appeared a few times. The chain has TRBV7-9 and TRBJ2-1; D perhaps matches TRBD1 (6 bases). Germline V gene lookup returns CDR1 SEHNR and CDR2 FQNEAQ (reference sequence). V dropped 5 bases and J dropped 4 bases, with 12 bases sitting between them. The CDR3 spans 14 residues. The CDR3 spells CASSRGTLYNEQFF. The CDR3 region has the DNA TGTGCCAGCAGCCGAGGGACACTTTACAATGAGCAGTTCTTC.

As for this clone: The identical CDR3 is also encoded by other nucleotide sequences in the sample. The chain is built from TRBV7-2 and TRBJ2-7; D not resolved. V was pared by 1 base and J by 5 bases, with 6 bases between. The CDR3 runs 12 residues. The germline V gene has CDR1 SGHTA and CDR2 FQGNSA. CDR3 loop: CASSLVGDEQYF. The CDR3 DNA is TGTGCCAGCAGCTTAGTCGGAGACGAGCAGTACTTC.

The chain recombines TRBV2 with TRBJ1-4; 9 nucleotides agree with TRBD1. V lost 9 bases, J lost 7 bases, and 12 bases stayed unmatched. This CDR3 has 15 residues. Looked up from germline, CDR1 is SNHLY and CDR2 is FYNNEI. CDR3 protein: CASARGRDRVEKLFF. CDR3 DNA sequence: TGTGCCAGTGCGAGGGGCCGGGACAGGGTTGAAAAACTGTTTTTT. The whole variable domain, filled in from reference TRBV2 and TRBJ1-4, reads EPEVTQTPSHQVTQMGQEVILRCVPISNHLYFYWYRQILGQKVEFLVSFYNNEISEKSEIFDDQFSVERPDGSNFTLKIRSTKLEDSAMYFCASARGRDRVEKLFFGSGTQLSVL.

The gene calls are TRBV2 and TRBJ1-2; D is ambiguous. Germline V gene data show CDR1 as SNHLY and CDR2 as FYNNEI. The CDR3 runs to 15 residues. V dropped 0 bases and J dropped 8 bases, with 16 bases sitting between them. CDR3 sequence reads: CASSEAETLSGGYTF. CDR3 sequence (DNA): TGTGCCAGCAGTGAAGCAGAAACTCTTTCGGGAGGCTACACCTTC.

This rearrangement joins TRBV6-2 or TRBV6-3 to TRBJ2-1; D is ambiguous. Germline values: CDR1 MNHEY, CDR2 SVGEGT. Trimming removed 5 bases from V and 6 bases from J, with 14 bases in between. The CDR3 loop spans 14 amino acids. Here the CDR3 reads CASSPNLLLNEQFF. In nucleotides, the CDR3 is TGTGCCAGCAGTCCCAATCTCCTACTCAATGAGCAGTTCTTC.

This clone was seen a handful of times. The rearrangement links TRBV3-1 (or the pseudogene TRBV3-2) to TRBJ1-5, with TRBD1 identical over 7 bases. V was pared by 4 bases and J by 4 bases, with 10 bases of the junction left unmatched. CDR1 and CDR2 from the germline V gene are LGHDT and YNNKEL (reference sequence). The CDR3 runs 16 residues. The CDR3 nucleotides read TGTGCCAGCAGCCCTGGCAATAGACAGGGTAATCAGCCCCAGCATTTT. Its translation: CASSPGNRQGNQPQHF.